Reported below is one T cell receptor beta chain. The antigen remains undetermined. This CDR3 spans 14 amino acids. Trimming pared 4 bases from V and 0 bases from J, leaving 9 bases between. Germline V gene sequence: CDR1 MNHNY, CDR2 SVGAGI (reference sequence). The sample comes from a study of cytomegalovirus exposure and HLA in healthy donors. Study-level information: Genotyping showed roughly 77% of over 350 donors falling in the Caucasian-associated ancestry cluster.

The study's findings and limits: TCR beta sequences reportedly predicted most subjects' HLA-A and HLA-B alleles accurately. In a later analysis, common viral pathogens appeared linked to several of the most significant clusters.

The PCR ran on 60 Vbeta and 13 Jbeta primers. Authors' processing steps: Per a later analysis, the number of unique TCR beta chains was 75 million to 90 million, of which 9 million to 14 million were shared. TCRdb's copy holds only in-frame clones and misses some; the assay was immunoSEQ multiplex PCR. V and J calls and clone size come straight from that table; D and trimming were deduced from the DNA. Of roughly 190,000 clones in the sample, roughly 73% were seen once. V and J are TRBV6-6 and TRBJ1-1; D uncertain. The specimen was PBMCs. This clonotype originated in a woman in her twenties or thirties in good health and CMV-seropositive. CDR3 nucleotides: TGTGCCAGCAGTTTGGAAGCGTTGAACACTGAAGCTTTCTTT. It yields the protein CASSLEALNTEAFF.